Each of the 14 T cell receptor beta chains below was sequenced from the same sample in a study of early T cells in non-severe SARS-CoV-2 infection (dated by TCRdb to the early 2020s). Library prep was done by 5' RACE. Data came from a NextSeq 500. TCRdb ran its own pipeline on the public reads, namely fastp trimming at Q25 and MiXCR clone calling, and kept in-frame beta chains. Duplicate CDR3 protein sequences are folded into a single record with the most common DNA and genes. The sample contains around 80,000 distinct CDR3 sequences, around 14% of them found a single time. The top ten constitute 5.5% to 7.5% of the sample. The sample was whole blood. These receptors were obtained from an adult who was a healthcare worker with PCR-confirmed SARS-CoV-2 infection or an uninfected control (not recorded which).

This clonotype came up a few times. The chain combines TRBV7-3 with TRBJ2-7; the D gene is possibly TRBD1 (5 bases). V lost 5 bases to trimming and J lost 3 bases, with 11 bases between them. The CDR3 consists of 13 residues. Germline V lookup: CDR1 SGHTA, CDR2 FQGTGA. The CDR3 loop reads CASSPGQDYEQYF. The CDR3 nucleotides read TGTGCCAGCAGCCCAGGACAAGACTACGAGCAGTACTTC.

This clonotype was seen just once. This may stem from a read error, because a much larger clone lies one nucleotide away. Since the CDR3 does not end with the conserved phenylalanine or tryptophan, this likely comes from a read error. CDR3 amino acids: CASSFDSSIDEQFL. In nucleotides, the CDR3 is TGCGCCAGCAGCTTTGACAGTTCCATAGATGAGCAGTTCTTA. The chain has TRBV5-1 and TRBJ2-1; a possible D gene is TRBD1 (5 bases). The CDR3 is made up of 14 amino acids. CDR1 is SGHRS and CDR2 is YFSETQ in the germline V gene. V dropped 2 bases and J dropped 8 bases, with 14 bases sitting between them.

This clonotype was seen more than once but under ten times. The genes are TRBV20-1 and TRBJ2-7; TRBD1 matches at 7 bases. Trimming removed 5 bases from V and 7 bases from J; junction bases left unmatched: 17. CDR3 length: 15 residues. Looked up from germline, CDR1 is DFQATT and CDR2 is SNEGSKA (reference sequence). The CDR3 coding sequence is TGCAGTGCTTGCACCCTTGACAGGGCTGGGGAAGAGCAGTACTTC. Translating gives CSACTLDRAGEEQYF.

This clonotype was found a few times. This chain links TRBV3-1 with TRBJ2-5, with D maybe TRBD2 (6 bases). CDR1 is LGHDT and CDR2 is YNNKEL in the germline V gene (reference sequence). CDR3 length equals 16 residues. Trimming took off 4 bases at V and 1 base at J, with 16 bases between the two ends. For the CDR3, the DNA is TGTGCCAGCAGCCCCTTTGGACGGGAGCGCCAAGAGACCCAGTACTTC. It translates to CASSPFGRERQETQYF.

This clonotype was found many times. The rearrangement links TRBV5-5 to TRBJ2-1; 7 bases line up with TRBD1. CDR1 is SGHKS, CDR2 YYEKEE, per germline (reference sequence). V lost 4 bases and J lost 5; bases outside the gene matches: 6. The CDR3 has 14 residues. CDR3 sequence reads: CASSPLGQNNEQFF. As DNA, the CDR3 is TGTGCCAGCAGCCCTTTGGGACAGAACAATGAGCAGTTCTTC.

The chain recombines TRBV7-2 with TRBJ1-5; no firm D call. The CDR3 is made up of 12 amino acids. Trimming removed 8 bases from V and 2 bases from J, with 7 bases in between. Germline V gene sequence: CDR1 SGHTA, CDR2 FQGNSA. CDR3 DNA sequence: TGTGCCAGCGGTAAGGGCAATCAGCCCCAGCATTTT. Encoded protein: CASGKGNQPQHF. Drawing the rest from reference TRBV7-2 and TRBJ1-5, the complete variable domain is GAGVSQSPSNKVTEKGKDVELRCDPISGHTALYWYRQSLGQGLEFLIYFQGNSAPDKSGLPSDRFSAERTGGSVSTLTIQRTQQEDSAVYLCASGKGNQPQHFGDGTRLSIL.

This clonotype appeared a few times. The rearrangement uses TRBV2 and TRBJ1-6, with unresolved D. With 3 bases removed from V and 7 bases from J, the gap between germline ends came to 7 bases. The germline CDR1 and CDR2 sequences are SNHLY and FYNNEI. The CDR3 covers 13 residues. The CDR3 nucleotides read TGTGCCAGCAGTGATTCGCGCAATTCACCCCTCCACTTT. Translated, it gives CASSDSRNSPLHF.

The chain carries TRBV27 and TRBJ2-3; D is possibly TRBD1 (7 bases). Trimming took 8 bases from V and 3 from J, leaving 15 bases between them. CDR1 is MNHEY, CDR2 SMNVEV, per germline (reference sequence). The length of the CDR3 is 14 residues. The CDR3 region has the DNA TGTGCCAGCTCTAAGACAGGGACTACAGATACGCAGTATTTT. Its translation is CASSKTGTTDTQYF.

Details on this clonotype: The junction departs from germline at one end; a sequencing error may be responsible. The genes are TRBV2 and TRBJ2-1; possibly TRBD2 for D (6 bases). In germline, CDR1 is SNHLY, CDR2 FYNNEI. The CDR3 sequence is 15 residues long. The CDR3, as DNA: TGTGCCAGCTCCGCGGGATCTTCTATCGACAATGAGGAGTTCTTC. Translating gives CASSAGSSIDNEEFF.

The chain carries TRBV6-4 and TRBJ1-6; D perhaps matches TRBD1 (6 bases). Trimming stripped 6 bases from V and 6 bases from J, with 12 bases between. Germline V gives CDR1 MRHNA, CDR2 SNTAGT. This CDR3 is 14 amino acids long. The CDR3 region has the DNA TGTGCCAGCAGCGGACAGAATAGTAATTCACCCCTCCACTTT. Translation: CASSGQNSNSPLHF.

This clonotype has a count of ten or more. This rearrangement joins TRBV3-1 to TRBJ2-7, with D possibly being TRBD1 or TRBD2 (5 bases each). The germline gives CDR1 LGHDT, CDR2 YNNKEL (reference sequence). The V gene lost 3 bases and the J gene lost 2 bases, with 5 bases spanning the gap. The CDR3 is made up of 12 amino acids. CDR3 loop: CASSQGAYEQYF. The CDR3 bases are TGTGCCAGCAGCCAGGGGGCCTACGAGCAGTACTTC.

This clonotype has a count of ten or more. The V and J genes are TRBV18 and TRBJ2-7; 7 positions agree with TRBD1. The junction had 10 bases not matched to a gene; V was cut back by 4 bases and J by 4 bases. The CDR3 runs to 15 residues. Germline assignment: CDR1 KGHSH and CDR2 LQKENI. The CDR3 bases are TGTGCCAGCTCACTCCTACAGGGGCAGAGGTACGAGCAGTACTTC. Amino acid sequence: CASSLLQGQRYEQYF.

The chain joins TRBV6-5 to TRBJ1-1, with TRBD1 matching over 7 bases. Unmatched junction bases numbered 10, after V lost 5 bases and J lost 10 bases. Per the germline V gene, CDR1 is MNHEY and CDR2 is SVGAGI. CDR3 length equals 13 residues. The CDR3 DNA is TGTGCCAGCAGTCCGTGGGACAGAGGATTAGCTTTCTTT. Encoded protein: CASSPWDRGLAFF.

This clonotype was seen more than once but under ten times. This chain connects TRBV7-9 to TRBJ1-2, with D unresolved. V lost 8 bases and J lost 8, with 24 bases in between. The germline V gene encodes CDR1 SEHNR and CDR2 FQNEAQ (reference sequence). The CDR3 is 15 residues long. CDR3: CASGPNSWSGSGYTF. The CDR3 nucleotides read TGTGCCAGCGGGCCGAATTCCTGGAGTGGGAGCGGCTACACCTTC.